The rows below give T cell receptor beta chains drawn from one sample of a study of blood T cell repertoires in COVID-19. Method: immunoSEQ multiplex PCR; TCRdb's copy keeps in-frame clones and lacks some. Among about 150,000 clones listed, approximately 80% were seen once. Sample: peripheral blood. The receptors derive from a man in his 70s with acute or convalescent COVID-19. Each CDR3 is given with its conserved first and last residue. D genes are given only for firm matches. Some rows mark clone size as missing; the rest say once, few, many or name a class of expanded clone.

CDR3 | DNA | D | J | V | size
CASSLSQGAKNIQYF | TGCGCCAGCAGCTTGAGCCAGGGGGCCAAAAACATTCAGTACTTC | NA | TRBJ2-4 | TRBV5-1 | once
CASSPPTVNYGYTF | TGTGCCAGCTCACCACCGACAGTTAACTATGGCTACACCTTC | NA | TRBJ1-2 | TRBV18 | NA
CSAGAKNIQYF | TGCAGCGCGGGGGCCAAAAACATTCAGTACTTC | NA | TRBJ2-4 | TRBV20-1 | NA
CAWRGDTDTQYF | TGTGCCTGGAGGGGAGACACAGATACGCAGTATTTT | NA | TRBJ2-3 | TRBV30 | NA
CASSEVGDSPLHF | TGTGCCAGCAGTGAAGTCGGGGATTCACCCCTCCACTTT | NA | TRBJ1-6 | TRBV6-1 | NA
CASSTDGLAGVTEQFF | TGTGCCAGCAGCACTGATGGACTAGCGGGGGTTACTGAGCAGTTCTTC | TRBD2 | TRBJ2-1 | TRBV7-3 | NA
CASTLGGGHTDTQYF | TGTGCCAGCACCCTCGGAGGGGGCCACACAGATACGCAGTATTTT | NA | TRBJ2-3 | TRBV2 | once
CASSAQGLPNTEAFF | TGTGCCAGCAGTGCTCAGGGACTGCCCAACACTGAAGCTTTCTTT | NA | TRBJ1-1 | TRBV2 | once
CASSLQGDEKLFF | TGTGCCAGCAGCCTGCAGGGGGATGAAAAACTGTTTTTT | TRBD1 | TRBJ1-4 | TRBV11-3 | NA
CASRVTGWQETQYF | TGTGCCAGCAGAGTTACAGGGTGGCAAGAGACCCAGTACTTC | NA | TRBJ2-5 | TRBV6-5 | NA
CATSRPSSGSGEQYF | TGTGCCACCAGCAGACCTTCTAGCGGGAGTGGCGAGCAGTACTTC | TRBD2 | TRBJ2-7 | TRBV15 | few
CASSLVSEKNSPLHF | TGTGCCAGCAGCTTAGTTTCGGAGAAGAATTCACCCCTCCACTTT | NA | TRBJ1-6 | TRBV7-2 | NA
CASSRIPQGAGNTIYF | TGCGCCAGCAGCCGGATACCACAGGGAGCTGGAAACACCATATATTTT | NA | TRBJ1-3 | TRBV5-1 | NA
CASSLWAPTGELFF | TGTGCCAGCAGTTTATGGGCCCCCACCGGGGAGCTGTTTTTT | NA | TRBJ2-2 | TRBV27 | NA
CASSIPGYYGYTF | TGTGCCAGCAGTATACCGGGGTACTATGGCTACACCTTC | NA | TRBJ1-2 | TRBV28 | NA
CASGTLSGSQETQYF | TGTGCTAGTGGAACCCTTAGCGGCTCGCAAGAGACCCAGTACTTC | NA | TRBJ2-5 | TRBV12-5 | NA